The rows below give T cell receptor beta chains drawn from one sample of a study of vaccination effects on CD4 cells after COVID-19. These receptors' targets are unknown. TCRdb's copy holds only in-frame clones and misses some; the assay was immunoSEQ multiplex PCR. The sample holds about 46,000 clones; about 70% are singletons and the top ten take roughly 8.7%. The sequenced sample was CD4+ T cells from PBMCs cultured without peptide, obtained before COVID-19 vaccination. These receptor sequences come from a human donor who had a prior SARS-CoV-2 infection. Each CDR3 is given with its conserved first and last residue. Each record gives: V gene, J gene, D gene, clone size, CDR3 protein, CDR3 DNA. A D gene is named only where the DNA matches it firmly. The size field is filled for only some rows; it gives once, few, many or a size class.

TRBV19,TRBJ1-4,-,-,CASELSGGEKLFF,TGTGCCAGTGAGTTGTCCGGGGGTGAAAAACTGTTTTTT
TRBV5-6,TRBJ2-1,TRBD2,few,CASSLTQAGHNEQFF,TGTGCCAGCAGCTTGACTCAAGCGGGGCACAATGAGCAGTTCTTC
TRBV7-3,TRBJ2-7,-,-,CASSLRRGGEQYF,TGTGCCAGCAGCTTACGTCGGGGCGGGGAGCAGTACTTC
TRBV7-2,TRBJ1-1,TRBD1,once,CASRSQGAGVTEAFF,TGTGCCAGCAGATCACAGGGGGCTGGAGTCACTGAAGCTTTCTTT
TRBV20-1,TRBJ2-1,TRBD2,-,CSASRLAGSDNEQFF,TGCAGTGCTAGTCGACTAGCGGGATCGGACAATGAGCAGTTCTTC
TRBV16,TRBJ1-2,-,few,CASSQFRDGARGYTF,TGTGCCAGCAGCCAATTCAGGGACGGTGCGCGCGGCTACACCTTC
TRBV5-1,TRBJ2-7,-,-,CASSLGAGERGLGSYEQYF,TGCGCCAGCAGCTTGGGGGCAGGCGAGAGGGGCTTGGGGTCCTACGAGCAGTACTTC
TRBV4-1,TRBJ1-5,TRBD1,few,CASSSRDRGDQPQHF,TGCGCCAGCAGCTCCCGGGACAGGGGCGATCAGCCCCAGCATTTT
TRBV5-4,TRBJ1-4,-,-,CASSTGATNEKLFF,TGTGCCAGCAGCACAGGAGCAACTAATGAAAAACTGTTTTTT
TRBV5-8,TRBJ2-3,-,-,CATGEVTQYF,TGTGCCACCGGAGAGGTTACGCAGTATTTT
TRBV19,TRBJ2-2,TRBD2,-,CASSWQAGVDGELFF,TGTGCCAGTAGTTGGCAAGCGGGAGTTGACGGGGAGCTGTTTTTT
TRBV5-1,TRBJ2-7,TRBD1,-,CASSLAAGGSYEQYF,TGCGCCAGCAGCTTGGCGGCAGGGGGCAGCTACGAGCAGTACTTC
TRBV10-3,TRBJ2-1,TRBD2,-,CAISELRGRALPMVDEQFF,TGTGCCATCAGTGAACTACGCGGGAGGGCCCTTCCGATGGTTGATGAGCAGTTCTTC
TRBV24-1,TRBJ2-3,-,-,CATSDSLVATQYF,TGTGCCACCAGTGATTCACTAGTTGCTACGCAGTATTTT
TRBV30,TRBJ2-3,TRBD2,-,CALILAYSSTDTQYF,TGTGCCTTAATACTAGCGTACTCTAGCACAGATACGCAGTATTTT
TRBV5-1,TRBJ2-7,-,-,CASSLMTRNEQYF,TGCGCCAGCAGCTTGATGACCAGGAACGAGCAGTACTTC
TRBV11-3,TRBJ2-3,-,-,CASSLVGMGPDTQYF,TGTGCCAGCAGCTTAGTTGGTATGGGCCCAGATACGCAGTATTTT
TRBV18,TRBJ1-3,-,-,CASSPQRPGAGNTIYF,TGTGCCAGCTCACCACAACGGCCCGGGGCTGGAAACACCATATATTTT